This paragraph reports one T cell receptor beta chain. The entry originates in a study of blood T cell repertoires in COVID-19. Study overall: COVID-19 samples collected from the United States, Italy and Spain covered acute and convalescent phases. PBMCs, B-cell-depleted T cells, or T cells provided the cDNA or gDNA that made up the material.

Profiling relied on immunoSEQ multiplex PCR, and the TCRdb table lists in-frame clones only, not all of them. The sample includes about 46,000 clones, 90% seen only once; the top ten take roughly 19%. Germline CDR1 and CDR2: SEHNR and FQNEAQ (reference sequence). The germline V and J ends were trimmed by 6 bases and 0 bases, with 6 bases remaining between them. The CDR3 totals 13 residues. Sequencing was performed on peripheral blood. The chain employs TRBV7-9 and TRBJ2-1, with a weak D call TRBD1 (5 bases). This TCR came from a man aged 65 to 85 with active COVID-19. CDR3 sequence reads: CASRQASYNEQFF. The CDR3 coding sequence is TGTGCCAGCAGACAGGCCTCCTACAATGAGCAGTTCTTC.